This T cell receptor (beta chain) was documented in a study of cytomegalovirus exposure and HLA in healthy donors. As for the study in general: Membership in the Caucasian-associated ancestry cluster was found for approximately 85% of 350 to 450 genotyped donors.

While unrecorded immune exposures were likely, the donors were nominally healthy when sampled. Points on this clone: The antigen is undetermined.

General study findings and limits: Prediction of most subjects' HLA-A and HLA-B alleles by TCR beta sequences was reportedly accurate. In an earlier analysis, in roughly 600 donors, most V segments appeared productive either ~87% or ~30% of the time.

Amplification used 60 Vbeta primers and 13 Jbeta primers. The table came from immunoSEQ multiplex PCR; TCRdb's copy has only in-frame clones and leaves some out. The sample holds around 170,000 clones, less than 85% seen once. The CDR3 covers 16 residues. The ends lost 4 bases at V and 0 bases at J; junction bases unmatched: 8. Germline CDR1 reads SGHRS; CDR2 reads YFSETQ. The origin of this receptor is a middle-aged man in good health and CMV-seronegative. Sequenced material: PBMCs. The genes are TRBV5-1 and TRBJ1-1; TRBD1 matches 8 bases. DNA of the CDR3: TGCGCCAGCAGCGGGGGAGACAGGGGAATGAACACTGAAGCTTTCTTT. Translated: CASSGGDRGMNTEAFF.